This T cell receptor beta chain was sequenced in a study of cytomegalovirus exposure and HLA in healthy donors. Germline V gene sequence: CDR1 ENHRY, CDR2 SYGVKD. Trimming removed 6 bases from V and 0 bases from J; junction bases left unmatched: 4. The CDR3 loop spans 14 amino acids. As regards this clone: Its cognate antigen is unknown.

This PCR relied on a set of 60 Vbeta primers and 13 Jbeta primers. Assay: immunoSEQ multiplex PCR; the TCRdb copy retains only in-frame clones and omits some. The data contain roughly 100,000 clones, 75% to 85% of them singletons. Study-wide points: TRBV6-2, TRBV6-3 and other indistinguishable V segments were excluded.

The sample comprised PBMCs. The chain uses TRBV10-3 and TRBJ2-7, with 8 bases aligning to TRBD1. The origin of this receptor is a man younger than 30 in good health and CMV-seronegative. CDR3 region: CAIRDRESSYEQYF. CDR3 nucleotides: TGTGCCATCAGGGACAGGGAGAGCTCCTACGAGCAGTACTTC.